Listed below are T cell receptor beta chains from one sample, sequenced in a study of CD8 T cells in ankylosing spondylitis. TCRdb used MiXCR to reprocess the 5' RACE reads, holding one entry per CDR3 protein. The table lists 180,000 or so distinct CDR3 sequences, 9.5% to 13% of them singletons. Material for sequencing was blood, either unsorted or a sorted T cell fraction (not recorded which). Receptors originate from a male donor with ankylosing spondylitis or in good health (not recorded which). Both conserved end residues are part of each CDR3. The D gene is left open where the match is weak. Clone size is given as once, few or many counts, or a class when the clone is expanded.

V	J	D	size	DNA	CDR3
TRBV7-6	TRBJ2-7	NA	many	TGTGCCAGCAGCTTAGGTCGGGGATCCGAGCAGTACTTC	CASSLGRGSEQYF
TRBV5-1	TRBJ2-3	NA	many	TGCGCCAGCAGCCGATCGAAAGGGGACACAGATACGCAGTATTTT	CASSRSKGDTDTQYF
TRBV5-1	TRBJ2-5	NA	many	TGCGCCAGCAGCTCTGAAGTCGGGGAGACCCAGTACTTC	CASSSEVGETQYF
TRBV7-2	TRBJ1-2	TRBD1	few	TGTGCCAGCAGCTGGGACACAGGGGGGAGTAACTATGGCTACACCTTC	CASSWDTGGSNYGYTF
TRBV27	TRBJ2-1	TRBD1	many	TGTGCCAGTTTTAAAACGGGACAGCCTAAGTACAATGAGCAGTTCTTC	CASFKTGQPKYNEQFF
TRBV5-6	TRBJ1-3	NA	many	TGTGCCAGCAGCTTGCCTTCTGGAAACACCATATATTTT	CASSLPSGNTIYF
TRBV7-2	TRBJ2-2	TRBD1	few	TGTGCCAGCAGTAGGACAGGGGACACCGGGGAGCTGTTTTTT	CASSRTGDTGELFF
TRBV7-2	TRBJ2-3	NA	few	TGTGCCAGCAGCCCCTCGGAGGGTTTCACGCAGTATTTT	CASSPSEGFTQYF
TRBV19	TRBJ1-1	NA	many	TGTGCCAGTAGTACACAGCCGACCATGAACACTGAAGCTTTCTTT	CASSTQPTMNTEAFF
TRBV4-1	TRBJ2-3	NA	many	TGCGCCAGCAGCCAAGAAGGAGGGCAGACCACAGATACGCAGTATTTT	CASSQEGGQTTDTQYF